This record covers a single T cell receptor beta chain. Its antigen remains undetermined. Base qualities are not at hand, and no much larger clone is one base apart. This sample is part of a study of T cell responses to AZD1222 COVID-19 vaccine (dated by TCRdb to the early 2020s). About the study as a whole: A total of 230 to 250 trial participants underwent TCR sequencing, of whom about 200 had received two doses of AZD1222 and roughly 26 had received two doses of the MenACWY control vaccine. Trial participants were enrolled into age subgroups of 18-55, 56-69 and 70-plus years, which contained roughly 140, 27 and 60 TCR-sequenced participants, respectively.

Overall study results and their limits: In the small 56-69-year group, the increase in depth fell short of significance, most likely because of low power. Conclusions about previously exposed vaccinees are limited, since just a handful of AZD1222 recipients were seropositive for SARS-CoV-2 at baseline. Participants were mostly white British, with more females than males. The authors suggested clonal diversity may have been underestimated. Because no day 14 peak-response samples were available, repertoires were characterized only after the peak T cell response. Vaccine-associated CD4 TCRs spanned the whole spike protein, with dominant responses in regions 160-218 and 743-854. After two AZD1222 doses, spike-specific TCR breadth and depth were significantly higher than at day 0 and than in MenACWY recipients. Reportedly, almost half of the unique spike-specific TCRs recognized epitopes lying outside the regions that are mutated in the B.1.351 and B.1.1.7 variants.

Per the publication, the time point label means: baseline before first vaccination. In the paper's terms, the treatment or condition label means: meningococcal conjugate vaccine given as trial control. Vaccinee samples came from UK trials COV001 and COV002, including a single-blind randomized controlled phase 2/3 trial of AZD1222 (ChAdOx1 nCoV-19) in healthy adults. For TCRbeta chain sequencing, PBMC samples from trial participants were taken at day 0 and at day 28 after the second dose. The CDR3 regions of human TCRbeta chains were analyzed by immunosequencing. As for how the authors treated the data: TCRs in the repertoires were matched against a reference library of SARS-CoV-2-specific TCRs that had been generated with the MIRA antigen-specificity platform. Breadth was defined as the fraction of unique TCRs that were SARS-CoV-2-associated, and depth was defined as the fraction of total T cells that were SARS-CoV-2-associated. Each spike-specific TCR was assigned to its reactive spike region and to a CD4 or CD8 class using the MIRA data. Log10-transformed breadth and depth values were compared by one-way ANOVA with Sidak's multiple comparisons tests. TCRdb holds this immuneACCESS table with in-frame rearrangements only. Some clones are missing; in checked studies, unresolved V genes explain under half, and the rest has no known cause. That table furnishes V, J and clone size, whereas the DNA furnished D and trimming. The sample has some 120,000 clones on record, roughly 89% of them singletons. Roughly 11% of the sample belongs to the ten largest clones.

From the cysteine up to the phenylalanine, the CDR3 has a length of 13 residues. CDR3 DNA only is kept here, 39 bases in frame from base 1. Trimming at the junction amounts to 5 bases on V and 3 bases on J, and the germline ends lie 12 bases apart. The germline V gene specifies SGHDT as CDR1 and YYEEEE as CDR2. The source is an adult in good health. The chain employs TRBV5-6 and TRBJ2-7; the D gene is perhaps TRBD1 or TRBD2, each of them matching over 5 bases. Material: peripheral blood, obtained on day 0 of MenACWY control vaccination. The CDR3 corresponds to CASRSGTIYEQYF. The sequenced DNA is TGTGCCAGCAGATCCGGGACGATCTACGAGCAGTACTTC.